Given below is one T cell receptor beta chain in context. This entry comes from a study of blood T cell repertoires in COVID-19. Study details: There were acute and convalescent COVID-19 samples, and they came from the United States, Italy and Spain. In each case, the material was cDNA or gDNA derived from T cells, B-cell-depleted T cells, or PBMCs.

In the original workflow: Reference gene primer amplification in the assay estimated nucleated cell counts. TCRdb's table, derived via immunoSEQ multiplex PCR, lists solely in-frame clones and lacks some. The V and J calls and clone size were taken over from that table, and D and trimming were inferred from the DNA. The sample includes a few hundred thousand clones, approximately 78% of them seen just once. The V gene lost 3 bases and the J gene lost 8 bases, with 22 bases spanning the gap. The CDR3 length is 16 residues. Germline CDR1 reads WNHNN; CDR2 reads SYGVQD (reference sequence). The J gene is TRBJ1-2, the V gene TRBV10-1, with D perhaps TRBD1 (5 bases). Sequenced: peripheral blood. The TCR sequence derives from an elderly woman with acute or convalescent COVID-19. The CDR3 nucleotides are TGCGCCAGCAGTGACTTAAGCCTTGACAGATCCCCCGGCTACACCTTC. As protein: CASSDLSLDRSPGYTF.